This T cell receptor (beta chain) was sequenced in a study of blood T cell repertoires in COVID-19. Study information: Acute-phase and convalescent COVID-19 samples originated in the United States, Italy and Spain.

Generated by immunoSEQ multiplex PCR, the TCRdb table keeps only in-frame clones and is missing some. Found here are fewer than 200,000 clones, more than 80% of them singletons; the top ten hold just under 8.5%. This clone has more than one count but fewer than ten. V lost 0 bases, J lost 6 bases, and 3 bases stayed unmatched. Germline CDR1 reads SGHKS; CDR2 reads YYEKEE (reference sequence). The CDR3 has 15 residues. What was sequenced was peripheral blood. This receptor was obtained from a woman aged 60 to 75 with acute or convalescent COVID-19. The rearrangement links TRBV5-5 to TRBJ2-7; 13 nucleotides line up with TRBD2. The CDR3 reads CASSLGGLAGSEQYF. DNA for the CDR3: TGTGCCAGCAGCTTGGGGGGACTAGCGGGGAGCGAGCAGTACTTC.